These 32 T cell receptor beta chains share one sample of origin, sequenced in a study of blood T cell repertoires in COVID-19. Some clones are missing from TCRdb's copy, which holds only in-frame ones; the method was immunoSEQ multiplex PCR. Here the sample spans roughly 200,000 clones, about 87% being singletons. The specimen sequenced was PBMCs or T cells enriched from blood (not recorded which). The source of these receptors is a woman aged 30 to 39 who had recovered from COVID-19.

The chain links TRBV3-1 (or the pseudogene TRBV3-2) to TRBJ1-2; possible D gene TRBD1, 6 bases. The CDR3 extends over 13 amino acids. The V and J ends lost 2 bases and 4 bases respectively, with 8 bases between them. Germline V lookup: CDR1 LGHDT, CDR2 YNNKEL (reference sequence). CDR3 DNA: TGTGCCAGCAGCCAAACAGGGCCCTATGGCTACACCTTC. Encoded protein: CASSQTGPYGYTF.

The chain links TRBV19 to TRBJ1-2; 7 bases align to TRBD1. CDR1 and CDR2 (germline): LNHDA, SQIVND (reference sequence). The CDR3 runs to 12 residues. Unmatched junction bases numbered 2, after V lost 6 bases and J lost 4 bases. CDR3 residues: CASRQGRYGYTF. CDR3 bases: TGTGCCAGTAGACAGGGGCGCTATGGCTACACCTTC.

The rearrangement uses TRBV4-2 and TRBJ2-1; TRBD1 matches 8 bases. Germline V gene data show CDR1 as LGHNA and CDR2 as YNFKEQ. The V gene end was trimmed by 0 bases and the J gene end by 13 bases; junction bases not matched to a gene: 11. The CDR3 has 15 amino acids. CDR3 DNA: TGTGCCAGCAGCCAAGATAACTCGGCGGACAGGGATCAGTTCTTC. Its protein is CASSQDNSADRDQFF.

J is TRBJ2-7 and V is TRBV9, with 11 bases fitting TRBD2. Germline assignment: CDR1 SGDLS and CDR2 YYNGEE. This CDR3 region has 17 residues. V was clipped by 3 bases and J by 4 bases; unmatched bases: 12. The chain's CDR3 is CASSAPDLAGGGYEQYF. CDR3 nucleotides: TGTGCCAGCAGCGCCCCAGACCTAGCGGGGGGCGGTTACGAGCAGTACTTC.

The J gene is TRBJ2-3, the V gene TRBV6-5, with 9 bases fitting TRBD2. V dropped 7 bases and J dropped 4; count of bases not matched to a gene: 9. Germline values: CDR1 MNHEY, CDR2 SVGAGI. The CDR3 is 15 amino acids. CDR3 loop: CASTQRGVPPDTQYF. The CDR3 coding sequence is TGTGCCAGCACCCAGCGGGGGGTACCGCCAGATACGCAGTATTTT.

This clone was counted a single time. The chain has TRBV14 and TRBJ1-2; 9 nucleotides align to TRBD1. The V and J ends lost 2 bases and 6 bases, in that order; junction bases with no gene match: 7. Germline V gene sequence: CDR1 SGHDN, CDR2 FVKESK. CDR3 size: 15 residues. In nucleotides, the CDR3 is TGTGCCAGCAGCCAACTGGACAGGGGCTCCGATGGCTACACCTTC. It encodes CASSQLDRGSDGYTF.

The V and J genes are TRBV7-9 and TRBJ1-2; weak D call: TRBD1 (5 bases). V lost 1 base and J lost 4, with 7 bases in between. This CDR3 has 13 amino acids. The germline V gene encodes CDR1 SEHNR and CDR2 FQNEAQ (reference sequence). The CDR3 DNA reads TGTGCCAGCAGCTTAGTAGACAGCTATGGCTACACCTTC. Translated, it gives CASSLVDSYGYTF. Full variable domain (outside the CDR3, taken from reference TRBV7-9 and TRBJ1-2): DTGVSQNPRHKITKRGQNVTFRCDPISEHNRLYWYRQTLGQGPEFLTYFQNEAQLEKSRLLSDRFSAERPKGSFSTLEIQRTEQGDSAMYLCASSLVDSYGYTFGSGTRLTVV.

The CDR3 DNA reads as TGTGCCAGCAGCCCCCTAGATTACGAGCAGTACTTC. Protein product: CASSPLDYEQYF. The chain links TRBV7-9 to TRBJ2-7, with D unclear. The V gene's germline CDR1 is SEHNR and CDR2 FQNEAQ (reference sequence). Trimming removed 5 bases from V and 4 bases from J, with 9 bases in between. The CDR3 consists of 12 residues. Full variable domain (outside the CDR3, taken from reference TRBV7-9 and TRBJ2-7): DTGVSQNPRHKITKRGQNVTFRCDPISEHNRLYWYRQTLGQGPEFLTYFQNEAQLEKSRLLSDRFSAERPKGSFSTLEIQRTEQGDSAMYLCASSPLDYEQYFGPGTRLTVT.

The chain joins TRBV12-5 to TRBJ1-1; TRBD1 is a possible D gene (6 bases). The CDR3 runs to 13 residues. The germline gives CDR1 LGHNT, CDR2 FRNRAP. Trimming removed 7 bases from V and 4 bases from J, with 13 bases in between. The CDR3 DNA sequence: TGTGCTAGTGCTTTCGCAGGGGCCACTGAAGCTTTCTTT. Its protein is CASAFAGATEAFF.

V usage is TRBV6-4 and J usage is TRBJ1-1, with D perhaps TRBD1 (5 bases). The CDR3 consists of 12 residues. The germline V gene encodes CDR1 MRHNA and CDR2 SNTAGT. The ends were cut back, 0 bases at V and 11 bases at J, with 10 bases in the middle. This CDR3 is CASSDSTEAAFF. The CDR3 DNA sequence: TGTGCCAGCAGTGACTCGACAGAGGCTGCTTTCTTT.

This clone was found once. The chain employs TRBV6-5 and TRBJ2-7, with TRBD1 identical over 11 bases. After removal of 5 bases from V and 5 bases from J, the junction contained 2 bases not matched to a gene. Per germline, CDR1 MNHEY and CDR2 SVGAGI. The CDR3 totals 13 residues. Here the CDR3 reads CASSRDRGDEQYF. CDR3 DNA: TGTGCCAGCAGTCGGGACAGGGGGGACGAGCAGTACTTC.

This chain joins TRBV5-4 and TRBJ1-2; D is possibly TRBD1 (5 bases). The V end lost 0 bases, the J end lost 4 bases, and 16 bases lay between the germline ends. Germline V gene sequence: CDR1 SGHNT, CDR2 YYREEE (reference sequence). The CDR3 extends over 16 amino acids. CDR3 sequence reads: CASSLATGGGRYGYTF. In DNA, the CDR3 is TGTGCCAGCAGCTTGGCCACGGGGGGAGGACGCTATGGCTACACCTTC.

This chain uses TRBV11-3 with TRBJ1-1; no definite D call. Between the trimmed V and J ends, which lost 0 bases and 5 bases, there was a span of 7 bases. This CDR3 contains 13 residues. Per germline, CDR1 SGHNT and CDR2 YENEEA. The CDR3 bases are TGTGCCAGCAGCTTAGATCGGGAGACTGAAGCTTTCTTT. This translates into CASSLDRETEAFF.

V and J are TRBV7-9 and TRBJ1-2; TRBD1 matches 7 bases. The junction had 14 bases not matched to a gene; V was cut back by 2 bases and J by 8 bases. CDR3 size: 16 residues. Germline V gene data show CDR1 as SEHNR and CDR2 as FQNEAQ (reference sequence). In DNA form, the CDR3 reads TGTGCCAGCAGCTTACAACCGACAGGGTCGCTAAAGGGCTACACCTTC. This gives the protein CASSLQPTGSLKGYTF.

The rearrangement uses TRBV6-5 and TRBJ1-1; no definite D call. The CDR3 runs to 12 residues. Germline lookup yields CDR1 MNHEY and CDR2 SVGAGI. Trimming left V 11 bases short and J 9 bases short, with 19 bases between. CDR3 protein: CAVAIRGEKAFF. The CDR3 nucleotides are TGTGCCGTAGCTATTCGCGGGGAGAAAGCTTTCTTT.

This sequence joins TRBV4-3 and TRBJ2-7; no clear D gene. Germline lookup yields CDR1 LGHNA and CDR2 YSLEER. Trimming removed 0 bases from V and 2 bases from J, with 14 bases in between. The CDR3 runs to 16 residues. CDR3 coding DNA: TGCGCCAGCAGCCAAGATAATCTGAGGTCTACCTACGAGCAGTACTTC. Protein: CASSQDNLRSTYEQYF.

CDR3 loop: CASRRLGEPDNSPLHF. The CDR3 nucleotides read TGTGCCAGCAGGCGCCTAGGGGAACCCGATAATTCACCCCTCCACTTT. The chain has TRBV27 and TRBJ1-6; D might be TRBD1 (5 bases). V dropped 6 bases and J dropped 5 bases, with 17 bases sitting between them. The germline V gene encodes CDR1 MNHEY and CDR2 SMNVEV (reference sequence). The CDR3 consists of 16 residues.

For this clone: Distinct nucleotide sequences in the sample also encode this CDR3. V is TRBV5-6 and J is TRBJ2-3; TRBD2 is a possible D gene (5 bases). Trimming took off 0 bases at V and 1 base at J, with 9 bases between the two ends. From germline, CDR1 is SGHDT and CDR2 YYEEEE. The CDR3 is 15 residues long. The CDR3 coding sequence is TGTGCCAGCAGCTTGGTTGCGGGTGGCACAGATACGCAGTATTTT. It is translated as CASSLVAGGTDTQYF.

The chain is built from TRBV7-9 and TRBJ2-1; TRBD2 matches at 10 bases. This CDR3 region has 16 residues. V shed 2 bases, J shed 5 bases, and the junction held 6 bases outside the gene matches. Germline-derived CDR1 and CDR2 are SEHNR and FQNEAQ (reference sequence). CDR3 protein: CASSLLTSGDHNEQFF. The DNA for the CDR3 is TGTGCCAGCAGCTTATTAACTAGCGGGGATCACAATGAGCAGTTCTTC.

This chain joins TRBV12-3 or TRBV12-4 and TRBJ1-1, with D possibly TRBD1 on 5 matching bases. The V end lost 3 bases, the J end lost 4 bases, and 9 bases lay between the germline ends. This CDR3 contains 13 residues. CDR3 nucleotides: TGTGCCAGCAGTTTTAATAGGGGCACTGAAGCTTTCTTT. Encoded protein: CASSFNRGTEAFF.

The table lists this clone with a count of one. The chain joins TRBV6-1 to TRBJ1-5, with D uncertain. Trimming shortened V by 0 bases and J by 3 bases, and 6 bases separated the two germline ends. This CDR3 has 14 amino acids. Germline V gives CDR1 MNHNS, CDR2 SASEGT. The CDR3 spells CASSEAGLNQPQHF. The CDR3 DNA follows: TGTGCCAGCAGTGAAGCGGGCCTCAATCAGCCCCAGCATTTT.

V usage is TRBV12-3 or TRBV12-4 and J usage is TRBJ1-1; 7 bases are shared with TRBD1. CDR3 length: 13 amino acids. V was clipped by 10 bases and J by 0 bases; unmatched bases: 5. CDR3 protein: CATFRGMNTEAFF. The CDR3 DNA is TGTGCCACCTTCAGGGGGATGAACACTGAAGCTTTCTTT.

This clone appeared a few times. The chain links TRBV4-2 to TRBJ1-6; 8 bases match TRBD1. Germline V gives CDR1 LGHNA, CDR2 YNFKEQ. CDR3 size: 16 residues. Losses at the gene ends were 0 bases for V and 8 bases for J; bases not matched to a gene: 6. The CDR3 coding sequence is TGTGCCAGCAGCCAAGAGCTGGACAGGGCGGATTCACCCCTCCACTTT. This codes for CASSQELDRADSPLHF.

The CDR3 DNA follows: TGTGCCACCAGCCCTTTCACCCGATCAGGGGGCTATGGCTACACCTTC. It codes for CATSPFTRSGGYGYTF. The V and J genes are TRBV15 and TRBJ1-2; 7 bases line up with TRBD1. Germline loops: CDR1 LNHNV, CDR2 YYDKDF (reference sequence). V trimming: 5 bases; J trimming: 4 bases; junction bases outside the gene matches: 13. This CDR3 has 16 amino acids.

This chain links TRBV11-2 with TRBJ2-5; TRBD2 agrees at 8 bases. The CDR3 is made up of 15 amino acids. From germline, CDR1 is SGHAT and CDR2 FQNNGV. Unmatched junction bases numbered 7, after V lost 3 bases and J lost 4 bases. For the CDR3, the DNA is TGTGCCAGCAGCTTGCGGGGGGCTGGCGGAGAGACCCAGTACTTC. Translating gives CASSLRGAGGETQYF.

This chain links TRBV19 with TRBJ1-3; D is ambiguous. V was cut by 3 bases and J by 3 bases, with 18 bases left in between. The CDR3 spans 17 residues. The germline gives CDR1 LNHDA, CDR2 SQIVND (reference sequence). In DNA form, the CDR3 reads TGTGCCAGTAGTATCAATCTAGGAACGGCGGATGGAAACACCATATATTTT. Translation gives CASSINLGTADGNTIYF. Combining the CDR3 with reference TRBV19 and TRBJ1-3 gives the whole variable domain DGGITQSPKYLFRKEGQNVTLSCEQNLNHDAMYWYRQDPGQGLRLIYYSQIVNDFQKGDIAEGYSVSREKKESFPLTVTSAQKNPTAFYLCASSINLGTADGNTIYFGEGSWLTVV.

This sequence joins TRBV18 and TRBJ1-2; D is perhaps TRBD1 (6 bases). Trimming took 5 bases from V and 2 from J, leaving 18 bases between them. CDR3 length: 16 residues. The germline CDR1 and CDR2 sequences are KGHSH and LQKENI. DNA for the CDR3: TGTGCCAGCTCATCTACACAGGGTGGTCAAAACTATGGCTACACCTTC. Translated: CASSSTQGGQNYGYTF.

The chain joins TRBV6-2 or TRBV6-3 to TRBJ2-1; 8 bases line up with TRBD2. J was trimmed by 4 bases and V by 2 bases; bases with no gene match: 1. Germline CDR1 reads MNHEY; CDR2 reads SVGEGT. The CDR3 has 14 amino acids. DNA for the CDR3: TGTGCCAGCAGTTACCGGGGGGGGTACAATGAGCAGTTCTTC. This codes for CASSYRGGYNEQFF.

The chain links TRBV7-8 to TRBJ1-2; D unresolved. In germline, CDR1 is SGHVS, CDR2 FQNEAQ. The V end was cut by 1 base, the J end by 6 bases, with 12 bases between. The CDR3 is 14 residues long. CDR3 residues: CASSLERFPDGYTF. DNA for the CDR3: TGTGCCAGCAGCTTAGAACGATTCCCGGATGGCTACACCTTC.

The chain joins TRBV6-4 to TRBJ1-6; the D gene is possibly TRBD1 (5 bases). The V and J ends lost 6 bases and 9 bases respectively, with 15 bases between them. The length of the CDR3 is 14 residues. Germline V CDR1 and CDR2: MRHNA, SNTAGT. CDR3 nucleotide sequence: TGTGCCAGCAGCGAAGGGGTTGGCATTTCACCCCTCCACTTT. Translation: CASSEGVGISPLHF.

This clone is a singleton in its sample. This chain joins TRBV7-2 and TRBJ2-3, with 7 bases fitting TRBD2. Germline V CDR1 and CDR2: SGHTA, FQGNSA. V shed 1 base and J 8 bases; nucleotides not matched to a gene: 6. This CDR3 is 14 amino acids long. In nucleotides, the CDR3 is TGTGCCAGCAGCTTAGGTGCGGGGGAGGGTACGCAGTATTTT. Translating gives CASSLGAGEGTQYF.

The chain has TRBV5-1 and TRBJ2-3; TRBD2 matches 7 bases. With V trimmed by 0 bases and J by 1 base, 5 bases remained unmatched. The CDR3 consists of 16 residues. The germline V gene encodes CDR1 SGHRS and CDR2 YFSETQ. The CDR3 loop reads CASSLVPSGGTDTQYF. The CDR3, as DNA: TGCGCCAGCAGCTTGGTGCCTAGCGGTGGCACAGATACGCAGTATTTT.